Described below is a single T cell receptor (beta chain) sequence and its context. Its antigen is not yet known. No much larger clone is present one base from it, and per-base qualities are unavailable. The data were taken from a study of T cells in localized non-small cell lung cancer (dated by TCRdb to about 2020). About the study as a whole: Comparing tumors with uninvolved tumor-adjacent lungs, the study looked at the T cell repertoires of about 240 patients with early-stage NSCLC. All 220 or so NSCLC patients in the cohort were treatment-naive and had localized lung tumors that were resected. A mean age of around 66 years was recorded for the NSCLC patients, of whom around 140 were male and about a hundred were female.

Broad study findings and their caveats: Of the top 100 tumor clones, a median of approximately 60 were detected in paired uninvolved adjacent lung; about 28 were also among that lung's top 100. Because multi-region tumor sequencing was not done, intratumor heterogeneity could not be ruled out. Higher T cell density in blood was associated with longer overall survival, whereas higher clonality in adjacent lung was associated with shorter survival. Uninvolved tumor-adjacent lung showed the highest T cell clonality, higher than tumor, which suggests more focused antigenic responses in the uninvolved tumor-adjacent lung. Since the design was exploratory, TCR variables were selected using unadjusted p-values with no false-discovery rate correction.

At diagnosis, tumor, uninvolved tumor-adjacent lung and peripheral blood were collected and then preserved as a mix of FFPE and fresh-frozen material. The germline V gene encodes CDR1 KGHSH and CDR2 LQKENI. The CDR3 sequence holds 14 residues, the cysteine and phenylalanine included. Only the CDR3 portion is preserved as DNA: 42 bases, with reading frame beginning at the first base. The trim is 4 bases for V and 1 base for J, with a gap of 10 bases between the germline ends. The immunoSEQ Assay was used to sequence TCR beta CDR3 regions from DNA. Regarding the original processing steps: To compute T cell density, TCR beta template counts were normalized to usable DNA, which was estimated by amplifying housekeeping genes. The preseqR package was used to estimate richness by extrapolating to 400,000 templates for PBMC samples and to 120,000 templates for tissue samples. Clonality was defined as one minus Pielou's evenness. Differential abundance testing on productive amino-acid clonotypes, with a minimum total count of 5 and an alpha of 0.1, was used to identify tissue-enriched TCRs. Repertoire overlap between compartments was quantified with the Jaccard Index and Morisita Overlap Index. TCR beta CDR3s were clustered by GLIPH together with public tetramer-defined viral CDR3s, and at least three viral sequences plus V-gene enrichment were required for viral motifs. TCRdb took this table from immuneACCESS and kept in-frame rearrangements with V and J called. Such tables lack part of the clones; where checked against another copy, unresolved V genes explain under half of the gap, and the rest is unexplained. V, J and clone size are those of that table, while D and trimming were read from the DNA. This sample lists roughly 4,200 clones; roughly 23% were detected once. The top ten clonotypes cover about 8% of the sample.

The material was lung tumor tissue, obtained before any cancer treatment. The V and J genes are TRBV18 and TRBJ1-1; a tentative D match to TRBD1 spans 5 bases. The sequence was collected from a male donor aged 60 or over with stage I lung adenocarcinoma. The encoded CDR3 is CASSLQQANTEAFF. The nucleotides are TGTGCCAGCTCACTTCAACAGGCGAACACTGAAGCTTTCTTT.